One TCR beta chain is described in this entry. The sample comes from a study of blood T cell repertoires in COVID-19. Overall study context: The study drew acute and convalescent COVID-19 samples from the United States, Italy and Spain. In each case, the material was cDNA or gDNA derived from T cells, B-cell-depleted T cells, or PBMCs.

Germline lookup yields CDR1 SGHAT and CDR2 FQNNGV. CDR3 length: 14 residues. V lost 6 bases and J lost 8; bases outside the gene matches: 4. Original processing methods: Estimation of nucleated cell counts relied on the amplification of reference gene primers. Libraries were prepared by immunoSEQ multiplex PCR; TCRdb keeps only in-frame clonotypes and omits some of them. That table supplies the V and J calls and clone size; D and trimming were determined from the DNA. The data show roughly 300,000 clones, 83% seen once. The V call is TRBV11-2, the J call TRBJ1-6; 10 positions agree with TRBD1. This clonotype originated in a woman between 50 and 59 years old with acute or convalescent COVID-19. Sequenced material: peripheral blood. In DNA form, the CDR3 reads TGTGCCAGCAGGAGAGGGACAGGGGATTCACCCCTCCACTTT. Translated: CASRRGTGDSPLHF.